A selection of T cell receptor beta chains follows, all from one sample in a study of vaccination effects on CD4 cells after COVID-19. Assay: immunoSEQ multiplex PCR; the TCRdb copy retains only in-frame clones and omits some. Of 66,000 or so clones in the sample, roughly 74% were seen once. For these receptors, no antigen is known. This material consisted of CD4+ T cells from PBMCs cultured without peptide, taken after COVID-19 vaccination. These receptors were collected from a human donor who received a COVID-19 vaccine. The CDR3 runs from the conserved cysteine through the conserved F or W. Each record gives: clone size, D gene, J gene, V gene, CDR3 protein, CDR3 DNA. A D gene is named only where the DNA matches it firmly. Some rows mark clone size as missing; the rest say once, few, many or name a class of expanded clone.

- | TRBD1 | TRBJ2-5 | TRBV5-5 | CASSLGGQGAWETQYF | TGTGCCAGCAGCTTGGGGGGGCAGGGGGCGTGGGAGACCCAGTACTTC
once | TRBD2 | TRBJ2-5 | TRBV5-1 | CASSWTSGGSTIQETQYF | TGCGCCAGCAGCTGGACTAGCGGGGGGTCAACAATCCAAGAGACCCAGTACTTC
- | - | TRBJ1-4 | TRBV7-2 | CASSLTKVANEKLFF | TGTGCCAGCAGCTTAACCAAAGTGGCTAATGAAAAACTGTTTTTT
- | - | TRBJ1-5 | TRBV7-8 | CASSSYGRGNQPQHF | TGTGCCAGCAGCAGTTACGGCCGAGGCAATCAGCCCCAGCATTTT
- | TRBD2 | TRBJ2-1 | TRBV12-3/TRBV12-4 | CASSLVAGNEQFF | TGTGCCAGCAGTTTAGTAGCGGGGAATGAGCAGTTCTTC
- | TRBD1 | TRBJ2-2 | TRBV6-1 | CASSDPRDRTNTGELFF | TGTGCCAGCAGTGACCCTCGGGACAGGACGAACACCGGGGAGCTGTTTTTT
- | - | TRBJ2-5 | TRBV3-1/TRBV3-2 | CASSPGTSTQYF | TGTGCCAGCAGCCCTGGCACGAGTACCCAGTACTTC
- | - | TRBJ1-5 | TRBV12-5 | CASGLGGDFNQPQHF | TGTGCTAGTGGTTTAGGAGGGGACTTCAATCAGCCCCAGCATTTT
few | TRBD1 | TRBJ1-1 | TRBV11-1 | CASSSSRDRAEAFF | TGTGCCAGCAGCTCGAGCCGGGACAGGGCTGAAGCTTTCTTT
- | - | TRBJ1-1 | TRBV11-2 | CASSQRAPENTEAFF | TGTGCCAGCAGCCAACGGGCACCCGAGAACACTGAAGCTTTCTTT
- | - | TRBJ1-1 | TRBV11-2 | CASSLRYGTEAFF | TGTGCCAGCAGCTTAAGGTACGGGACTGAAGCTTTCTTT
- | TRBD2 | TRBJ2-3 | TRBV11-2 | CASSLDGGTSTQYF | TGTGCCAGCAGCTTAGACGGGGGGACGAGTACGCAGTATTTT
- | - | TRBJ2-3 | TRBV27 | CASSRYRASSTDTQYF | TGTGCCAGCAGCCGCTACAGGGCCTCTAGCACAGATACGCAGTATTTT
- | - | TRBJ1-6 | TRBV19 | CASSIKRERSSYNSPLHF | TGTGCCAGTAGTATCAAGAGGGAAAGAAGCTCCTATAATTCACCCCTCCACTTT
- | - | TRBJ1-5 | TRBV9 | CASSASGATNQPQHF | TGTGCCAGCAGCGCCTCAGGGGCGACCAATCAGCCCCAGCATTTT
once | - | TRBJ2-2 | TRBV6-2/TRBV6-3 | CASSYAKTGWAGELFF | TGTGCCAGCAGTTACGCCAAGACAGGATGGGCCGGGGAGCTGTTTTTT
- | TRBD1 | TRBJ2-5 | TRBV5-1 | CASSAGTGGGETQYF | TGCGCCAGCAGCGCGGGGACAGGGGGTGGGGAGACCCAGTACTTC
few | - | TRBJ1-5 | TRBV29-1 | CSGRTDSNQPQHF | TGCAGCGGAAGGACGGATAGCAATCAGCCCCAGCATTTT
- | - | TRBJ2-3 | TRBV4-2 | CASSQVQGPDTQYF | TGTGCCAGCAGCCAAGTCCAGGGGCCGGATACGCAGTATTTT
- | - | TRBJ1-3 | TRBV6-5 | CASSYRAESSGNTIYF | TGTGCCAGCAGTTACAGGGCAGAGAGCTCTGGAAACACCATATATTTT
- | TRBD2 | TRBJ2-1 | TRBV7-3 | CASSRHSSGGVGEQFF | TGTGCCAGCAGCCGCCATTCTAGCGGGGGGGTCGGTGAGCAGTTCTTC
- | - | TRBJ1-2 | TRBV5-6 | CASSLAMAGYTF | TGTGCCAGCAGCTTGGCAATGGCTGGCTACACCTTC
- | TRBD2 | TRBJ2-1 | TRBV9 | CASSVALEGRGASNEQFF | TGTGCCAGCAGCGTAGCTTTAGAAGGGCGGGGGGCCAGTAATGAGCAGTTCTTC
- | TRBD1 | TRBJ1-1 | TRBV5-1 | CASSRRQGANTEAFF | TGCGCCAGCAGCCGTCGACAGGGGGCAAACACTGAAGCTTTCTTT
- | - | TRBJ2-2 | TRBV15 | CATSRSDTGELFF | TGTGCCACCAGCAGATCCGACACCGGGGAGCTGTTTTTT
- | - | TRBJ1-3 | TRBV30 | CAWSSQGLRAGNTIYF | TGTGCCTGGAGTTCTCAGGGCCTTCGAGCTGGAAACACCATATATTTT
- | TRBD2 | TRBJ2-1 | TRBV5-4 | CASSLGAGGPGNEQFF | TGTGCCAGCAGCTTGGGAGCGGGGGGGCCAGGCAATGAGCAGTTCTTC
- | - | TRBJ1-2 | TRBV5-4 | CASSLGRDYGYTF | TGTGCCAGCAGCTTGGGACGGGACTATGGCTACACCTTC
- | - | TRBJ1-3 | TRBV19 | CATATGGNTIYF | TGTGCCACCGCGACAGGAGGAAACACCATATATTTT
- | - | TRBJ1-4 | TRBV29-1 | CSVEYPGEPNEKLFF | TGCAGCGTTGAGTACCCGGGAGAGCCGAATGAAAAACTGTTTTTT
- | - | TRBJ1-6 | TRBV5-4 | CASSLESGRSYNSPLHF | TGTGCCAGCAGCTTGGAATCGGGCCGCTCCTATAATTCACCCCTCCACTTT
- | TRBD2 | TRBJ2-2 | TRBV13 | CASTTGRGHANTGELFF | TGTGCCAGCACCACGGGGAGGGGTCACGCGAACACCGGGGAGCTGTTTTTT
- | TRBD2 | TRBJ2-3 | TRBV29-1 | CSVEAPPGGVTDTQYF | TGCAGCGTTGAGGCCCCGCCCGGGGGGGTAACAGATACGCAGTATTTT
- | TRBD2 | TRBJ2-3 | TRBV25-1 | CASSESLAGGTDTQYF | TGTGCCAGCAGTGAGTCTCTAGCGGGGGGCACAGATACGCAGTATTTT
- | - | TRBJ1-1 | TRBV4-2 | CASSQDGTLNTEAFF | TGTGCCAGCAGCCAAGATGGGACGCTGAACACTGAAGCTTTCTTT
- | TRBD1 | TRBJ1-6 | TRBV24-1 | CATRFFTADRNSPLHF | TGTGCCACCCGCTTTTTTACGGCGGACAGGAATTCACCCCTCCACTTT
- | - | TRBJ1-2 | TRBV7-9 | CASSLESYGYTF | TGTGCCAGCAGCTTAGAGAGCTATGGCTACACCTTC
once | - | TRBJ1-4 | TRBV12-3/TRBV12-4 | CASSSGGEKLFF | TGTGCCAGCAGTTCTGGAGGTGAAAAACTGTTTTTT
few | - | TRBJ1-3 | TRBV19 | CASSPIRDSRGNTIYF | TGTGCCAGTAGTCCCATCCGGGACTCAAGGGGAAACACCATATATTTT
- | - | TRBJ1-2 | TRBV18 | CASSRLETSNYGYTF | TGTGCCAGCTCACGCCTTGAGACATCTAACTATGGCTACACCTTC
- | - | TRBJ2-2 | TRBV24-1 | CATSDPGQGGGELFF | TGTGCCACCAGTGACCCCGGACAGGGAGGGGGGGAGCTGTTTTTT
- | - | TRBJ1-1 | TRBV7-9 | CASSLSMNTEAFF | TGTGCCAGCAGCTTAAGCATGAACACTGAAGCTTTCTTT